These 30 T cell receptor beta chains share one sample of origin, sequenced in a study of a mutant IDH1 vaccine in newly diagnosed glioma. Time point in this sample: week 23, last vaccination. Vaccine doses each comprised 300 ug of mutant IDH1 20-mer peptide, with topical imiquimod. These receptors have no identified antigens. The method was immunoSEQ multiplex PCR; TCRdb's version includes in-frame clones alone and lacks a portion of them. The repertoire holds 40,000 to 50,000 clones, with about 79% as singletons. The specimen comprised PBMCs, sampled from a glioma patient whose treatment included an IDH1 peptide vaccine. These receptors were obtained from a woman aged 35 to 49 with glioma. Some clones in this sample may be carry-over from other donors' samples.

This clone was picked up a small number of times. The chain couples TRBV4-2 to TRBJ1-6, with 9 bases lining up with TRBD1. CDR3 length: 18 residues. In germline, CDR1 is LGHNA, CDR2 YNFKEQ. The ends lost 0 bases at V and 10 bases at J; junction bases unmatched: 13. CDR3 bases: TGTGCCAGCAGCCAAGATTTAGCATTGGGACAGGGAGACTCACCCCTCCACTTT. Its protein is CASSQDLALGQGDSPLHF.

This sequence joins TRBV29-1 and TRBJ2-7, with D perhaps TRBD1 or TRBD2 (5 bases each). With 4 bases removed from V and 2 bases from J, the gap between germline ends came to 12 bases. CDR3 length equals 13 residues. Germline V gives CDR1 SQVTM, CDR2 ANQGSEA. The DNA of the CDR3 is TGCAGCGTTGGGGGGACGGGGACCTACGAGCAGTACTTC. This gives the protein CSVGGTGTYEQYF.

The chain uses TRBV6-5 and TRBJ2-7; a possible D gene is TRBD2 (6 bases). Looked up from germline, CDR1 is MNHEY and CDR2 is SVGAGI. This CDR3 is 12 amino acids long. V gave up 8 bases and J gave up 2 bases, with 10 bases separating them. The CDR3 DNA reads TGTGCCAGCTCGGAGGGAACCTACGAGCAGTACTTC. It codes for CASSEGTYEQYF.

The rearrangement uses TRBV10-3 and TRBJ2-7, with 10 bases aligning to TRBD2. The CDR3 has 13 amino acids. V shed 3 bases, J shed 6 bases, and the junction held 2 bases outside the gene matches. Looked up from germline, CDR1 is ENHRY and CDR2 is SYGVKD. CDR3 in DNA: TGTGCCATCAGTGAAGCGGGGGGGCCCGAGCAGTACTTC. Translating it yields CAISEAGGPEQYF.

The CDR3 DNA reads TGCGCCAGGGCGTGGGGACCCCTACGAACTGAAGCTTTCTTT. It is translated as CARAWGPLRTEAFF. The J gene is TRBJ1-1, the V gene TRBV23-1; D is possibly TRBD1 (5 bases). TRBV23-1 is given ORF status, its function remaining uncertain. The CDR3 totals 14 residues. Trimming pared 9 bases from V and 5 bases from J, leaving 19 bases between.

The rearrangement joins TRBV19 to TRBJ1-3; tentatively, D is TRBD1 (6 bases). The V gene's germline CDR1 is LNHDA and CDR2 SQIVND (reference sequence). CDR3 length: 14 residues. Trimming removed 4 bases from V and 2 bases from J, with 9 bases in between. The CDR3 protein is CASSNRAPGNTIYF. For the CDR3, the DNA is TGTGCCAGTAGTAACAGGGCCCCTGGAAACACCATATATTTT.

The chain combines TRBV6-5 with TRBJ2-7; 8 nucleotides align to TRBD2. Germline V gives CDR1 MNHEY, CDR2 SVGAGI. The CDR3 has 13 residues. The V gene end was trimmed by 6 bases and the J gene end by 5 bases; junction bases not matched to a gene: 6. The CDR3 DNA is TGTGCCAGCAGCCTTAGCGGGAAAAACGAGCAGTACTTC. The encoded protein is CASSLSGKNEQYF.

In this sample, this clone turned up a few times. The chain joins TRBV5-5 to TRBJ2-7; a weak D match, TRBD1 (6 bases). Trimming took 1 base from V and 2 from J, leaving 13 bases between them. CDR1 is SGHKS, CDR2 YYEKEE, per germline (reference sequence). The CDR3 covers 15 residues. The CDR3, as DNA: TGTGCCAGCAGCTTGACACAGGGTCGTGCCTACGAGCAGTACTTC. Translation: CASSLTQGRAYEQYF.

This clone has only one observation. This chain joins TRBV4-2 and TRBJ2-7; 7 nucleotides agree with TRBD2. V was pared by 4 bases and J by 2 bases, with 8 bases of the junction left unmatched. This CDR3 is built from 15 residues. Germline-derived CDR1 and CDR2 are LGHNA and YNFKEQ. In nucleotides, the CDR3 is TGTGCCAGCAGCCCACAAGCGGGACCTACCTACGAGCAGTACTTC. Its protein product is CASSPQAGPTYEQYF.

The genes are TRBV2 and TRBJ1-4; D possibly corresponds to TRBD1 (6 bases). Germline V gene lookup returns CDR1 SNHLY and CDR2 FYNNEI. The CDR3 totals 12 residues. The V end was cut by 7 bases, the J end by 8 bases, with 11 bases between. CDR3 sequence (DNA): TGTGCCAGCAACAGGGTCGGCGAAAAACTGTTTTTT. This translates into CASNRVGEKLFF.

The chain is built from TRBV5-4 and TRBJ2-3; D ambiguous. Germline V gene lookup returns CDR1 SGHNT and CDR2 YYREEE (reference sequence). This CDR3 has 13 residues. V gave up 3 bases and J gave up 2 bases, with 7 bases separating them. As DNA, the CDR3 is TGTGCCAGCAGCTCCTATAACACAGATACGCAGTATTTT. Protein sequence: CASSSYNTDTQYF.

The sample holds a few counts of this clone. The chain recombines TRBV15 with TRBJ1-5, with D unclear. The CDR3 loop spans 14 amino acids. V gave up 0 bases and J gave up 6 bases, with 9 bases separating them. CDR1 is LNHNV, CDR2 YYDKDF, per germline (reference sequence). The CDR3 protein is CATSRERGGQPQHF. The CDR3 DNA reads as TGTGCCACCAGCAGAGAACGGGGAGGTCAGCCCCAGCATTTT.

V usage is TRBV19 and J usage is TRBJ1-5, with D possibly TRBD1 on 6 matching bases. CDR1 is LNHDA and CDR2 is SQIVND in the germline V gene (reference sequence). Trimming left V 6 bases short and J 3 bases short, with 15 bases between. The CDR3 is 15 amino acids. Here the CDR3 reads CASRTQGRANQPQHF. CDR3 in DNA: TGTGCCAGTAGAACTCAGGGGCGCGCCAATCAGCCCCAGCATTTT. Looking up the rest from reference TRBV19 and TRBJ1-5 gives the full variable domain: DGGITQSPKYLFRKEGQNVTLSCEQNLNHDAMYWYRQDPGQGLRLIYYSQIVNDFQKGDIAEGYSVSREKKESFPLTVTSAQKNPTAFYLCASRTQGRANQPQHFGDGTRLSIL.

This clone was seen just once. The rearrangement links TRBV6-5 to TRBJ2-1; D is possibly TRBD1 or TRBD2 (5 bases each). V was shortened by 2 bases and J by 9 bases, with 11 bases between the two germline ends. The CDR3 totals 13 residues. The germline CDR1 and CDR2 sequences are MNHEY and SVGAGI. The CDR3 protein is CASSYPGTSEQFF. The CDR3 DNA reads TGTGCCAGCAGTTACCCTGGGACGAGTGAGCAGTTCTTC.

The rearrangement joins TRBV9 to TRBJ1-4; 9 bases agree with TRBD1. The CDR3 extends over 15 amino acids. CDR1 is SGDLS, CDR2 YYNGEE, per germline. Trimming removed 4 bases from V and 7 bases from J; junction bases left unmatched: 8. CDR3 bases: TGTGCCAGCAGCCCCCAGGGGACAGGGCGTGAAAAACTGTTTTTT. As protein: CASSPQGTGREKLFF.

J is TRBJ2-7 and V is TRBV25-1, with 10 positions matching TRBD1. V lost 7 bases, J lost 5 bases, and 8 bases stayed unmatched. CDR1 MGHDK and CDR2 SYGVNS come from the germline V gene. This CDR3 has 14 amino acids. The CDR3 bases are TGTGCCAGCACGCCGACAGGGGGCATCAACGAGCAGTACTTC. Translating it yields CASTPTGGINEQYF.

This clone showed up just once. The chain combines TRBV2 with TRBJ2-7, with D uncertain. The germline V gene has CDR1 SNHLY and CDR2 FYNNEI. The CDR3 contains 12 residues. The V end was cut by 6 bases, the J end by 3 bases, with 9 bases between. The CDR3 DNA sequence: TGTGCCAGCAGGCCCGGTGTCTACGAGCAGTACTTC. It specifies CASRPGVYEQYF.

This chain uses TRBV7-6 with TRBJ2-7; no firm D call. This CDR3 spans 13 amino acids. The V end was cut by 5 bases, the J end by 0 bases, with 8 bases between. Per germline, CDR1 SGHVS and CDR2 FNYEAQ. Written as DNA, the CDR3 is TGTGCCAGCAGCAAACTGGTCTCCTACGAGCAGTACTTC. It encodes CASSKLVSYEQYF.

Concerning this clone itself: Different DNA sequences within this sample yield the same CDR3. The rearrangement links TRBV5-4 to TRBJ2-7; tentatively, D is TRBD1 (6 bases). There are 13 residues in the CDR3. The germline V and J ends were trimmed by 1 base and 3 bases, with 8 bases remaining between them. Germline CDR1 SGHNT, CDR2 YYREEE (reference sequence). CDR3 residues: CASSLRGGYEQYF. CDR3 coding DNA: TGTGCCAGCAGCTTGAGAGGGGGCTACGAGCAGTACTTC.

The V and J genes are TRBV19 and TRBJ1-4; D is ambiguous. The ends were cut back, 7 bases at V and 8 bases at J, with 8 bases in the middle. Germline lookup yields CDR1 LNHDA and CDR2 SQIVND (reference sequence). This CDR3 is 11 amino acids long. CDR3 bases: TGTGCCAGTACCGAGGAAGAAAAACTGTTTTTT. It yields the protein CASTEEEKLFF.

CDR3 protein: CASSKRQVNTGELFF. CDR3 nucleotide sequence: TGTGCCAGCTCGAAGAGACAGGTGAACACCGGGGAGCTGTTTTTT. J is TRBJ2-2 and V is TRBV18; tentatively, D is TRBD1 (6 bases). Per the germline V gene, CDR1 is KGHSH and CDR2 is LQKENI. V lost 6 bases to trimming and J lost 1 base, with 12 bases between them. The CDR3 runs 15 residues.

This chain uses TRBV9 with TRBJ2-3, with unresolved D. Per the germline V gene, CDR1 is SGDLS and CDR2 is YYNGEE. The CDR3 has 13 amino acids. Between the trimmed V and J ends, which lost 2 bases and 6 bases, there was a span of 10 bases. This CDR3 reads CASSVEIRDTQYF. CDR3 DNA sequence: TGTGCCAGCAGCGTGGAGATTAGGGATACGCAGTATTTT.

The genes are TRBV6-6 and TRBJ2-7; TRBD1 aligns across 7 bases. Germline V gives CDR1 MNHNY, CDR2 SVGAGI (reference sequence). The CDR3 extends over 15 amino acids. Trimming cost V 1 base and J 2 bases; bases outside gene matches: 5. CDR3 nucleotides: TGTGCCAGCAGTTACTTACAGGGGACCCCCTACGAGCAGTACTTC. It is translated as CASSYLQGTPYEQYF.

V usage is TRBV4-1 and J usage is TRBJ1-5; D is unclear. This CDR3 contains 16 residues. Germline loops: CDR1 MGHRA, CDR2 YSYEKL. V lost 0 bases and J 0 bases, leaving 9 bases between the germline ends. The CDR3 region has the DNA TGCGCCAGCAGCCAAGAGGAGGGAGATAGCAATCAGCCCCAGCATTTT. It codes for CASSQEEGDSNQPQHF.

This chain uses TRBV10-3 with TRBJ2-3; TRBD1 might be the D (7 bases). The V and J ends lost 8 bases and 4 bases respectively, with 13 bases between them. Germline V gene data show CDR1 as ENHRY and CDR2 as SYGVKD. The CDR3 has 13 amino acids. The CDR3 is CAIPQGGADTQYF. As DNA, the CDR3 is TGTGCCATCCCCCAGGGGGGAGCAGATACGCAGTATTTT.

V gene TRBV19 combines with J gene TRBJ2-5, with a possible D match to TRBD2 (5 bases). The CDR3 contains 12 residues. The germline V gene has CDR1 LNHDA and CDR2 SQIVND (reference sequence). V was pared by 3 bases and J by 5 bases, with 7 bases between. The chain's CDR3 is CASSIGGETQYF. The CDR3 coding sequence is TGTGCCAGTAGTATTGGCGGGGAGACCCAGTACTTC.

The chain links TRBV15 to TRBJ2-5; D tentatively fits TRBD1 or TRBD2 (6 bases each). This CDR3 has 15 residues. Trimming cost V 0 bases and J 4 bases, with 12 bases left between them. Germline V lookup: CDR1 LNHNV, CDR2 YYDKDF (reference sequence). CDR3 in amino acids: CATSRDLGGRETQYF. In DNA, the CDR3 is TGTGCCACCAGCAGAGATCTAGGGGGGCGAGAGACCCAGTACTTC.

This clone appeared a few times. The missing conserved phenylalanine or tryptophan at the end of this CDR3 makes a read error likely. No DNA is shown, since the ends of the CDR3 on it are uncertain; the CDR3 is the one TCRdb lists. The gene calls are TRBV9 and TRBJ1-1; the DNA was not compared with TRBD1, the D call given in the table. Germline V lookup: CDR1 SGDLS, CDR2 YYNGEE. Both ends counted, the CDR3 spans 9 residues. CDR3: CASSQGQGV.

V is TRBV5-1 and J is TRBJ2-7, with D possibly TRBD2 on 8 matching bases. The CDR3 spans 15 residues. The germline V and J ends were trimmed by 4 bases and 2 bases, with 16 bases remaining between them. Germline V gene sequence: CDR1 SGHRS, CDR2 YFSETQ. CDR3 nucleotides: TGCGCCAGCAGCGTAGCGGGGACAGACACCTACGAGCAGTACTTC. The encoded protein is CASSVAGTDTYEQYF.

The rearrangement links TRBV5-6 to TRBJ2-7; 9 bases are shared with TRBD1. This CDR3 is 15 amino acids long. Trimming took 4 bases from V and 7 from J; bases not matched to a gene: 12. Germline V gene sequence: CDR1 SGHDT, CDR2 YYEEEE. The CDR3 here is CASSPIGDRVLEQYF. The DNA for the CDR3 is TGTGCCAGCAGCCCTATCGGGGACAGGGTCTTGGAGCAGTACTTC. Supplemented by reference TRBV5-6 and TRBJ2-7, the full variable domain reads DAGVTQSPTHLIKTRGQQVTLRCSPKSGHDTVSWYQQALGQGPQFIFQYYEEEERQRGNFPDRFSGHQFPNYSSELNVNALLLGDSALYLCASSPIGDRVLEQYFGPGTRLTVT.